The 16 T cell receptor beta chains listed next were all sequenced from one sample in a study of blood T cell repertoires in COVID-19. The assay was immunoSEQ multiplex PCR, and TCRdb's table has in-frame clones only and misses some. The table includes roughly 68,000 clones, 87% detected once. The sequencing input was peripheral blood. All receptors derive from a man in his forties or fifties with active COVID-19.

The J gene is TRBJ2-1, the V gene TRBV27; TRBD1 is a possible D gene (6 bases). Deletions cut 2 bases from V and 4 bases from J, with 12 bases between. The germline gives CDR1 MNHEY, CDR2 SMNVEV (reference sequence). The CDR3 contains 15 residues. This chain's CDR3 is CASSLVGATYNEQFF. CDR3 nucleotide sequence: TGTGCCAGCAGTTTAGTGGGGGCCACTTACAATGAGCAGTTCTTC.

The chain uses TRBV6-1 and TRBJ1-5; D not resolved. Germline values: CDR1 MNHNS, CDR2 SASEGT. V lost 1 base, J lost 4 bases, and 14 bases lay in between. The CDR3 consists of 16 residues. The CDR3: CASSEGDGLTNQPQHF. The CDR3 DNA is TGTGCCAGCAGTGAAGGTGACGGATTGACAAATCAGCCCCAGCATTTT.

The chain employs TRBV6-6 and TRBJ1-3; D remains ambiguous. This CDR3 spans 15 amino acids. CDR1 is MNHNY and CDR2 is SVGAGI in the germline V gene (reference sequence). V was cut by 2 bases and J by 4 bases, with 12 bases left in between. The CDR3 region is CASSYRERSGNTIYF. As DNA, the CDR3 is TGTGCCAGCAGTTACAGGGAGAGGTCCGGAAACACCATATATTTT.

This clone occurred a few times. The chain carries TRBV5-1 and TRBJ1-5; D not resolved. V lost 2 bases, J lost 4 bases, and 7 bases lay in between. This CDR3 spans 13 amino acids. Germline V lookup: CDR1 SGHRS, CDR2 YFSETQ. The CDR3 region is CASSFAENQPQHF. CDR3 coding DNA: TGCGCCAGCAGCTTTGCGGAGAATCAGCCCCAGCATTTT.

The V gene is TRBV21-1, the J gene TRBJ2-1; the D segment call TRBD1 is taken from the table without a DNA check. TRBV21-1 is a recognized pseudogene. This CDR3 has 16 amino acids. CDR3 nucleotide sequence: TGTGCCAGCAGCAAAACCGGGACAGGGGCGGACAATGAGCAGTTCTTC. Protein sequence: CASSKTGTGADNEQFF.

The chain links TRBV5-6 to TRBJ1-1; TRBD1 is a possible D gene (5 bases). Germline V CDR1 and CDR2: SGHDT, YYEEEE. V gave up 1 base and J gave up 11 bases, with 12 bases separating them. This CDR3 is 12 amino acids long. The CDR3 sequence is CASSLSLGQAFF. CDR3 in DNA: TGTGCCAGCAGCTTGTCTCTGGGGCAGGCTTTCTTT.

The rearrangement links TRBV3-1 (or the pseudogene TRBV3-2) to TRBJ2-3, with TRBD1 matching 8 bases. Germline lookup yields CDR1 LGHDT and CDR2 YNNKEL (reference sequence). Losses at the gene ends were 1 base for V and 5 bases for J; bases not matched to a gene: 8. The length of the CDR3 is 16 residues. In DNA form, the CDR3 reads TGTGCCAGCAGCCAAGCACGGACAGGGTTTAGAGATACGCAGTATTTT. Its translation is CASSQARTGFRDTQYF.

The chain joins TRBV4-3 to TRBJ2-1; 11 nucleotides align to TRBD1. The CDR3 sequence is 14 residues long. Per germline, CDR1 LGHNA and CDR2 YSLEER. V was clipped by 3 bases and J by 9 bases; unmatched bases: 4. The CDR3, as DNA: TGCGCCAGCAGCCAGGACAGGGGGCGAGGTGAGCAGTTCTTC. Translation: CASSQDRGRGEQFF.

This sequence joins TRBV5-1 and TRBJ1-5, with D possibly TRBD1 on 5 matching bases. The CDR3 length is 15 residues. The V and J ends lost 5 bases and 6 bases respectively, with 18 bases between them. CDR1 and CDR2 (germline): SGHRS, YFSETQ. The CDR3 protein is CASRRDPNGGQPQHF. DNA of the CDR3: TGCGCCAGCAGGCGGGACCCTAATGGTGGTCAGCCCCAGCATTTT. Full variable domain (missing parts from reference TRBV5-1 and TRBJ1-5): KAGVTQTPRYLIKTRGQQVTLSCSPISGHRSVSWYQQTPGQGLQFLFEYFSETQRNKGNFPGRFSGRQFSNSRSEMNVSTLELGDSALYLCASRRDPNGGQPQHFGDGTRLSIL.

J is TRBJ2-6 and V is TRBV28; perhaps TRBD2 as D (7 bases). The CDR3 length is 17 residues. Germline V gene data show CDR1 as MDHEN and CDR2 as SYDVKM. Trimming took off 7 bases at V and 1 base at J, with 17 bases between the two ends. The DNA for the CDR3 is TGTGCCAGCAAGGGGGGGTGGACTAAGTCTGGGGCCAACGTCCTGACTTTC. Its translation is CASKGGWTKSGANVLTF. The variable domain in full, with the rest retrieved from reference TRBV28 and TRBJ2-6, is DVKVTQSSRYLVKRTGEKVFLECVQDMDHENMFWYRQDPGLGLRLIYFSYDVKMKEKGDIPEGYSVSREKKERFSLILESASTNQTSMYLCASKGGWTKSGANVLTFGAGSRLTVL.

The chain carries TRBV21-1 and TRBJ2-7; the table's TRBD2 call for D was not verified on the DNA. TRBV21-1 is a documented pseudogene. The CDR3 is 12 amino acids. The CDR3 reads CASSKGGYEQYF. The DNA for the CDR3 is TGTGCCAGCAGCAAAGGAGGGTACGAGCAGTACTTC.

The CDR3 DNA reads as TGCAGCGTTGCAGGGGGCTGGAATTCACCCCTCCACTTT. Amino acid sequence: CSVAGGWNSPLHF. The chain couples TRBV29-1 to TRBJ1-6; TRBD1 matches 8 bases. V lost 4 bases and J lost 7; bases outside the gene matches: 3. CDR3 length: 13 amino acids. Germline assignment: CDR1 SQVTM and CDR2 ANQGSEA.

This chain links TRBV4-3 with TRBJ1-3; D perhaps matches TRBD1 (6 bases). CDR1 is LGHNA and CDR2 is YSLEER in the germline V gene. The CDR3 sequence is 17 residues long. V was pared by 5 bases and J by 0 bases, with 17 bases between. The CDR3 DNA follows: TGCGCCAGCAGCGACATGACAGGTTTCGACTCTGGAAACACCATATATTTT. Protein product: CASSDMTGFDSGNTIYF.

The V gene is TRBV7-3, the J gene TRBJ2-3; D may be TRBD2 (5 bases). V was cut by 3 bases and J by 2 bases, with 12 bases left in between. CDR1 is SGHTA, CDR2 FQGTGA, per germline. The CDR3 is 15 residues long. CDR3 loop: CASSLRSGITDTQYF. DNA of the CDR3: TGTGCCAGCAGCTTGCGGTCCGGGATCACAGATACGCAGTATTTT. Full variable domain (outside the CDR3, taken from reference TRBV7-3 and TRBJ2-3): GAGVSQTPSNKVTEKGKYVELRCDPISGHTALYWYRQSLGQGPEFLIYFQGTGAADDSGLPNDRFFAVRPEGSVSTLKIQRTERGDSAVYLCASSLRSGITDTQYFGPGTRLTVL.

The V and J genes are TRBV28 and TRBJ1-4, with 12 bases identical to TRBD1. Germline V gene data show CDR1 as MDHEN and CDR2 as SYDVKM. With V trimmed by 6 bases and J by 6 bases, 11 bases remained unmatched. The CDR3 extends over 17 amino acids. In DNA form, the CDR3 reads TGTGCCAGCAGCGGGGACAGGGGGCTGATCGGGCATGAAAAACTGTTTTTT. Protein sequence: CASSGDRGLIGHEKLFF. Filled out from reference TRBV28 and TRBJ1-4, the complete variable domain reads DVKVTQSSRYLVKRTGEKVFLECVQDMDHENMFWYRQDPGLGLRLIYFSYDVKMKEKGDIPEGYSVSREKKERFSLILESASTNQTSMYLCASSGDRGLIGHEKLFFGSGTQLSVL.

This chain connects TRBV29-1 to TRBJ2-7, with D possibly being TRBD1 (7 bases). Germline V gene lookup returns CDR1 SQVTM and CDR2 ANQGSEA. Trimming cost V 4 bases and J 3 bases, with 13 bases left between them. The CDR3 contains 13 residues. The CDR3 DNA follows: TGCAGCGTTGCGCCAGGGGGAGGCTACGAGCAGTACTTC. This codes for CSVAPGGGYEQYF.